The 20 T cell receptor beta chains listed next were all sequenced from one sample in a study of T cell repertoires in cytomegalovirus infection. TCRdb itself ran the reads through MiXCR, one entry per CDR3 protein. Of 450,000 to 600,000 distinct CDR3 sequences listed, around 10% are singletons. The sequencing sample was made of PBMCs. The receptors originated from a human donor in good health (CMV status not recorded). Some clones in this sample may be carry-over from other donors' samples.

This clonotype occurred many times. The chain recombines TRBV6-5 with TRBJ1-4, with D unresolved. From germline, CDR1 is MNHEY and CDR2 SVGAGI. There are 13 residues in the CDR3. The V end was cut by 2 bases, the J end by 7 bases, with 8 bases between. This CDR3 is CASSYDWSEKLFF. In DNA, the CDR3 is TGTGCCAGCAGTTACGATTGGAGTGAAAAACTGTTTTTT.

At least ten counts were recorded for this clonotype. V and J are TRBV20-1 and TRBJ1-1, with a possible D match to TRBD1 (5 bases). The V gene lost 5 bases and the J gene lost 4 bases, with 14 bases spanning the gap. Germline lookup yields CDR1 DFQATT and CDR2 SNEGSKA (reference sequence). The CDR3 runs 13 residues. The CDR3 loop is CSAPRGAITEAFF. The CDR3 nucleotides read TGCAGTGCTCCTCGGGGCGCGATCACTGAAGCTTTCTTT.

The V and J genes are TRBV11-2 and TRBJ2-1, with D maybe TRBD1 (5 bases). V was clipped by 0 bases and J by 7 bases, with 16 bases between them. The CDR3 spans 16 residues. Per the germline V gene, CDR1 is SGHAT and CDR2 is FQNNGV. For the CDR3, the DNA is TGTGCCAGCAGCTTAGATCTGCAGGGTTTGAGAAATGAGCAGTTCTTC. Encoded protein: CASSLDLQGLRNEQFF.

This clonotype was detected only a few times. This chain uses TRBV29-1 with TRBJ2-2; D not certain. Germline loops: CDR1 SQVTM, CDR2 ANQGSEA. The CDR3 is made up of 12 amino acids. V was clipped by 7 bases and J by 4 bases, with 10 bases between them. CDR3 sequence: CSAGSRTGELFF. CDR3 nucleotides: TGCAGCGCTGGCAGTCGCACCGGGGAGCTGTTTTTT.

This clonotype was seen many times. CDR3 protein: CASSYFRGDTYNEQFF. CDR3 sequence (DNA): TGTGCCAGCAGTTACTTTCGCGGGGATACCTACAATGAGCAGTTCTTC. V usage is TRBV6-5 and J usage is TRBJ2-1, with D possibly being TRBD2 (6 bases). There are 16 residues in the CDR3. V was trimmed by 1 base and J by 2 bases, leaving 12 bases between them. Germline V gives CDR1 MNHEY, CDR2 SVGAGI.

This clonotype was seen a few times. V and J are TRBV5-5 and TRBJ1-5, with a tentative D call TRBD1 (6 bases). From germline, CDR1 is SGHKS and CDR2 YYEKEE (reference sequence). Deletions cut 4 bases from V and 11 bases from J, with 19 bases between. The CDR3 runs 14 residues. The CDR3 sequence: CASSGGGPDESQHF. CDR3 DNA sequence: TGTGCCAGCAGCGGGGGGGGCCCGGACGAGTCCCAGCATTTT.

This clonotype was observed a handful of times. The chain combines TRBV12-3 or TRBV12-4 with TRBJ1-2, with D perhaps matching TRBD1 (6 bases). The ends were cut back, 5 bases at V and 7 bases at J, with 14 bases in the middle. There are 13 residues in the CDR3. Here the CDR3 DNA reads TGTGCCAGCAGTCCAGGGGTATCTAGTGGCTACACCTTC. Amino acid sequence: CASSPGVSSGYTF.

Of note for this clonotype: This CDR3 fails to terminate in the conserved phenylalanine or tryptophan, so it likely reflects a read error. V usage is TRBV11-1 and J usage is TRBJ2-1; 7 nucleotides agree with TRBD1. The CDR3 runs 15 residues. CDR1 is SGHAT, CDR2 FQDESV, per germline (reference sequence). V trimming: 1 base; J trimming: 1 base; junction bases outside the gene matches: 1. CDR3 in amino acids: CASSLGQGSYNEQFY. The CDR3 DNA reads TGTGCCAGCAGCTTAGGACAGGGTTCCTACAATGAGCAGTTCTAC.

Many counts were recorded for this clonotype. The CDR3 DNA is TGTGCCAGCAGCTTAGTAGGCAGTGACGGTGAAAAACTGTTTTTT. As protein: CASSLVGSDGEKLFF. The J gene is TRBJ1-4, the V gene TRBV7-2; no clear D. V was cut by 1 base and J by 7 bases, with 13 bases left in between. Germline assignment: CDR1 SGHTA and CDR2 FQGNSA. The CDR3 runs to 15 residues.

V usage is TRBV4-2 and J usage is TRBJ2-2, with 8 positions matching TRBD1. There are 14 residues in the CDR3. Germline V gene data show CDR1 as LGHNA and CDR2 as YNFKEQ. The J segment lost 6 bases and the V segment lost 3 bases, leaving 3 bases of the junction unmatched. CDR3 nucleotides: TGTGCCAGCAGCCAGGACAGGGTGTCCGGGGAGCTGTTTTTT. This translates into CASSQDRVSGELFF.

There are many counts of this clonotype. The gene calls are TRBV7-8 and TRBJ1-1, with 10 bases aligning to TRBD1. Germline assignment: CDR1 SGHVS and CDR2 FQNEAQ. The CDR3 sequence is 16 residues long. J lost 5 bases, V lost 4 bases, and 10 bases had no gene match. The chain's CDR3 is CASSSPTGGLRTEAFF. The CDR3 bases are TGTGCCAGCAGCTCCCCGACAGGGGGCTTGAGGACTGAAGCTTTCTTT.

This clonotype was observed many times. This chain links TRBV6-2 or TRBV6-3 with TRBJ2-1; TRBD2 matches 10 bases. In germline, CDR1 is MNHEY, CDR2 SVGEGT. The CDR3 covers 17 residues. The V segment lost 6 bases and the J segment 8 bases; nucleotides outside the gene matches: 16. The chain's CDR3 is CASRPLLSGGARYEQFF. CDR3 sequence (DNA): TGTGCCAGCAGGCCCCTCCTAAGCGGGGGGGCTAGGTATGAGCAGTTCTTC.

The sample holds a few counts of this clonotype. J is TRBJ1-6 and V is TRBV20-1; tentative D call: TRBD1 (5 bases). Trimming left V 5 bases short and J 7 bases short, with 12 bases between. The CDR3 length is 13 residues. Looked up from germline, CDR1 is DFQATT and CDR2 is SNEGSKA (reference sequence). CDR3 in DNA: TGCAGTGCTGAGGGGCGGCCAAATTCACCCCTCCACTTT. This encodes CSAEGRPNSPLHF.

This clonotype was recorded a few times. This rearrangement joins TRBV3-1 to TRBJ2-6; D is undetermined. Germline CDR1 is LGHDT and CDR2 is YNNKEL (reference sequence). Trimming cost V 4 bases and J 0 bases, with 10 bases left between them. This CDR3 has 16 residues. The CDR3 bases are TGTGCCAGCAGCCTCCGTGTCTACTCTGGGGCCAACGTCCTGACTTTC. Protein product: CASSLRVYSGANVLTF. The whole variable domain, filled in from reference TRBV3-1 and TRBJ2-6, reads DTAVSQTPKYLVTQMGNDKSIKCEQNLGHDTMYWYKQDSKKFLKIMFSYNNKELIINETVPNRFSPKSPDKAHLNLHINSLELGDSAVYFCASSLRVYSGANVLTFGAGSRLTVL.

This clonotype was recorded at least ten times. The chain links TRBV5-1 to TRBJ1-2; D gene ambiguous. V lost 6 bases to trimming and J lost 6 bases, with 9 bases between them. The germline V gene has CDR1 SGHRS and CDR2 YFSETQ. This CDR3 has 11 residues. In nucleotides, the CDR3 is TGCGCCAGCACTGAGGAGGATGGCTACACCTTC. It specifies CASTEEDGYTF.

This clonotype was found many times. This rearrangement joins TRBV6-1 to TRBJ2-1, with a tentative D call TRBD1 (6 bases). The CDR3 loop spans 15 amino acids. V was pared by 7 bases and J by 0 bases, with 13 bases between. Germline V gene data show CDR1 as MNHNS and CDR2 as SASEGT. This CDR3 is CASMTGRSSYNEQFF. The CDR3 nucleotides are TGTGCCAGCATGACAGGTCGGAGCTCCTACAATGAGCAGTTCTTC.

There are a few counts of this clonotype. This sequence joins TRBV18 and TRBJ2-7; 7 bases match TRBD2. With V trimmed by 8 bases and J by 4 bases, 5 bases remained unmatched. Germline CDR1 KGHSH, CDR2 LQKENI. This CDR3 spans 12 amino acids. CDR3 sequence: CASLGGGYEQYF. In DNA, the CDR3 is TGTGCCAGCCTAGGCGGGGGTTACGAGCAGTACTTC.

Only a few counts were recorded for this clonotype. The chain couples TRBV2 to TRBJ1-2, with unresolved D. Germline assignment: CDR1 SNHLY and CDR2 FYNNEI. V lost 4 bases to trimming and J lost 2 bases, with 11 bases between them. The CDR3 is 14 residues long. The CDR3 bases are TGTGCCAGCAGTGGGCAGGCCTTAAACTATGGCTACACCTTC. It specifies CASSGQALNYGYTF.

This clonotype has a count of ten or more. The chain has TRBV30 and TRBJ2-1; D gene uncertain. Trimming removed 1 base at V and 8 bases at J, with 15 bases between. This CDR3 is built from 14 residues. Germline V CDR1 and CDR2: GTSNPN, SVGIG (reference sequence). In DNA form, the CDR3 reads TGTGCCTGGAGTGCCTTGGGATTGTGGCATGAGCAGTTCTTC. It translates to CAWSALGLWHEQFF.

The chain combines TRBV3-1 with TRBJ2-7, with 9 bases aligning to TRBD1. V gave up 5 bases and J gave up 5 bases; unmatched junction bases: 10. The V gene's germline CDR1 is LGHDT and CDR2 YNNKEL (reference sequence). The CDR3 length is 15 residues. The CDR3 protein is CASSNTGGKVNEQYF. CDR3 coding DNA: TGTGCCAGCAGCAATACAGGGGGCAAAGTTAACGAGCAGTACTTC.